This T cell receptor beta chain was identified in a study of T cell repertoires in ileal Crohn's disease. Background on the study: The M6 sample came from neoterminal ileum during colonoscopy after surgery.

Sample time point: neoterminal ileum biopsy at postoperative endoscopy, about 6 months after surgery. V was clipped by 5 bases and J by 1 base; unmatched bases: 5. The CDR3 has 15 residues. CDR1 and CDR2 (germline): MNHNS, SASEGT. This clone was seen a handful of times. Per sample, 500 to 650 nanograms of biopsy DNA were TCRB immunosequenced. The assay was immunoSEQ multiplex PCR, and TCRdb's table has in-frame clones only and misses some. The data contain 13,000 or so clones, about 82% of them seen just once; the ten biggest clones take up 17%. The chain employs TRBV6-1 and TRBJ2-1; 7 bases line up with TRBD2. The TCR was taken from an adult with Crohn's disease. The specimen sequenced was ileal tissue. CDR3 amino acids: CASSSGEGSYNEQFF. In DNA form, the CDR3 reads TGTGCCAGCAGTTCCGGGGAGGGGTCCTACAATGAGCAGTTCTTC.